These 3 T cell receptor beta chains originate from one sample sequenced in a study of Ad26.COV2.S vaccination and SARS-CoV-2 variants. Treatment defined: around 19 received Ad26.COV2.S at low or high dose, single or two shots; about 5 received placebo; per-sample allocation not given. Each sample was drawn 63 days after the first injection (of vaccine or placebo). Data came from immunoSEQ multiplex PCR; TCRdb stores just in-frame clones and leaves some out. The table records 200,000 to 250,000 clones, around 87% of them present only once. Here the sequenced sample was peripheral blood, taken in a trial of Ad26.COV2.S vaccine versus placebo. These receptors all come from a person aged 18-60 years who received the Ad26.COV2.S COVID-19 vaccine or a placebo.

The rearrangement links TRBV7-3 to TRBJ2-1; D perhaps matches TRBD1 (6 bases). This CDR3 comprises 15 residues. The germline CDR1 and CDR2 sequences are SGHTA and FQGTGA. The germline V and J ends were trimmed by 5 bases and 4 bases, with 15 bases remaining between them. The CDR3 spells CASSPSGTRYNEQFF. The CDR3 region has the DNA TGTGCCAGCAGCCCTTCCGGGACACGATACAATGAGCAGTTCTTC.

The chain is built from TRBV19 and TRBJ1-3; D is possibly TRBD1 (6 bases). The germline CDR1 and CDR2 sequences are LNHDA and SQIVND (reference sequence). V dropped 7 bases and J dropped 5 bases, with 12 bases sitting between them. CDR3 length equals 13 residues. The chain's CDR3 is CASTGDQRNTIYF. CDR3 sequence (DNA): TGTGCCAGTACAGGGGATCAGAGAAACACCATATATTTT. Full variable domain (outside the CDR3, taken from reference TRBV19 and TRBJ1-3): DGGITQSPKYLFRKEGQNVTLSCEQNLNHDAMYWYRQDPGQGLRLIYYSQIVNDFQKGDIAEGYSVSREKKESFPLTVTSAQKNPTAFYLCASTGDQRNTIYFGEGSWLTVV.

The genes are TRBV5-4 and TRBJ2-3; a possible D gene is TRBD2 (7 bases). The V end lost 3 bases, the J end lost 9 bases, and 11 bases lay between the germline ends. The germline CDR1 and CDR2 sequences are SGHNT and YYREEE (reference sequence). The length of the CDR3 is 12 residues. The CDR3 DNA reads TGTGCCAGCAGCTCCTCGGGGGGCACGCAGTATTTT. This sequence encodes CASSSSGGTQYF.